One and the same sample provided the 18 T cell receptor beta chains below, sequenced in a study of beta chain features in type 1 diabetes. The study, taken as a whole, reports: Type 1 diabetes patients showed a moderate but significant shortening of TCRB CDR3s in all four CD4+ subsets.

Sequenced material consisted of expressed TCRB transcripts (all of the isolated RNA was reverse transcribed). Method: immunoSEQ multiplex PCR; TCRdb's copy keeps in-frame clones and lacks some. The sample contains about 660,000 clones, 11% to 15% of which appear only once. The antigens for these receptors are not known. Sequencing was performed on naive CD4+ T cells from blood. These receptors all come from a man younger than 35 with type 1 diabetes.

This clone was detected only a few times. The rearrangement uses TRBV4-1 and TRBJ2-1; D ambiguous. CDR1 and CDR2 (germline): MGHRA, YSYEKL. CDR3 length equals 13 residues. The V end lost 0 bases, the J end lost 8 bases, and 8 bases lay between the germline ends. CDR3 nucleotides: TGCGCCAGCAGCCAAGATCCGGGCCATGAGCAGTTCTTC. Translated: CASSQDPGHEQFF.

V usage is TRBV6-5 and J usage is TRBJ2-1; 12 nucleotides align to TRBD2. The germline CDR1 and CDR2 sequences are MNHEY and SVGAGI. Germline trimming cut 8 bases from V and 9 bases from J; bases unmatched to any gene: 5. The CDR3 is 13 amino acids. The CDR3 reads CASWTSGTAEQFF. The CDR3 DNA sequence: TGTGCCAGCTGGACTAGCGGGACGGCTGAGCAGTTCTTC.

The rearrangement links TRBV27 to TRBJ1-5, with D hard to call. The germline V gene has CDR1 MNHEY and CDR2 SMNVEV (reference sequence). V was trimmed by 3 bases and J by 2 bases, leaving 8 bases between them. CDR3 length: 14 amino acids. In DNA form, the CDR3 reads TGTGCCAGCAGTTTCTACGGCGGCAATCAGCCCCAGCATTTT. It specifies CASSFYGGNQPQHF.

This chain connects TRBV7-9 to TRBJ1-2, with TRBD1 identical over 8 bases. Trimming removed 3 bases from V and 6 bases from J; junction bases left unmatched: 3. The CDR3 runs to 13 residues. Germline V gene lookup returns CDR1 SEHNR and CDR2 FQNEAQ (reference sequence). CDR3 in DNA: TGTGCCAGCAGCTTGCAGGGGGCGAATGGCTACACCTTC. Translating gives CASSLQGANGYTF.

This clone appeared a few times. The chain is built from TRBV29-1 and TRBJ2-5; D not certain. V was cut by 5 bases and J by 5 bases, with 3 bases left in between. The CDR3 contains 9 residues. Germline assignment: CDR1 SQVTM and CDR2 ANQGSEA. CDR3 amino acids: CSVLETQYF. The DNA for the CDR3 is TGCAGCGTTTTGGAGACCCAGTACTTC.

V and J are TRBV7-2 and TRBJ1-1; no clear D gene. Trimming took off 1 base at V and 5 bases at J, with 11 bases between the two ends. Looked up from germline, CDR1 is SGHTA and CDR2 is FQGNSA. This CDR3 is 14 amino acids long. The CDR3 DNA reads TGTGCCAGCAGCTTAGTAGGTAGGGAGACTGAAGCTTTCTTT. This sequence encodes CASSLVGRETEAFF.

The chain joins TRBV9 to TRBJ2-2; the D gene is possibly TRBD2 (5 bases). CDR1 SGDLS and CDR2 YYNGEE come from the germline V gene. The V gene lost 0 bases and the J gene lost 1 base, with 10 bases spanning the gap. The CDR3 loop spans 16 amino acids. DNA for the CDR3: TGTGCCAGCAGCGTAGGTCCTAGCAGGAACACCGGGGAGCTGTTTTTT. It encodes CASSVGPSRNTGELFF. The variable domain in full, completed from reference TRBV9 and TRBJ2-2, reads DSGVTQTPKHLITATGQRVTLRCSPRSGDLSVYWYQQSLDQGLQFLIQYYNGEERAKGNILERFSAQQFPDLHSELNLSSLELGDSALYFCASSVGPSRNTGELFFGEGSRLTVL.

This clone was observed a handful of times. This chain joins TRBV30 and TRBJ2-2; 7 nucleotides agree with TRBD1. CDR1 GTSNPN and CDR2 SVGIG come from the germline V gene (reference sequence). Unmatched junction bases numbered 3, after V lost 5 bases and J lost 0 bases. The CDR3 sequence is 14 residues long. The CDR3, as DNA: TGTGCCTGGGCAGGGGGAGCGAACACCGGGGAGCTGTTTTTT. Protein: CAWAGGANTGELFF.

The chain employs TRBV5-4 and TRBJ2-6, with D possibly TRBD1 on 6 matching bases. Germline V gene data show CDR1 as SGHNT and CDR2 as YYREEE (reference sequence). Between the trimmed V and J ends, which lost 5 bases and 0 bases, there was a span of 15 bases. The CDR3 loop spans 17 amino acids. CDR3 nucleotide sequence: TGTGCCAGCAGGGGGAACACAGGGTTCTCTGGGGCCAACGTCCTGACTTTC. Encoded protein: CASRGNTGFSGANVLTF.

The chain links TRBV7-2 to TRBJ1-6, with a possible D match to TRBD1 (5 bases). Trimming left V 1 base short and J 1 base short, with 8 bases between. The length of the CDR3 is 16 residues. Germline V gives CDR1 SGHTA, CDR2 FQGNSA. CDR3 in amino acids: CASSLGGTSYNSPLHF. CDR3 DNA: TGTGCCAGCAGCTTAGGGGGGACGTCCTATAATTCACCCCTCCACTTT. The full variable domain, rest sourced from reference TRBV7-2 and TRBJ1-6, is GAGVSQSPSNKVTEKGKDVELRCDPISGHTALYWYRQSLGQGLEFLIYFQGNSAPDKSGLPSDRFSAERTGGSVSTLTIQRTQQEDSAVYLCASSLGGTSYNSPLHFGNGTRLTVT.

A few counts support this clone. V is TRBV7-9 and J is TRBJ2-1; the D is unclear. V was trimmed by 1 base and J by 0 bases, leaving 4 bases between them. The germline V gene has CDR1 SEHNR and CDR2 FQNEAQ (reference sequence). The CDR3 is made up of 14 amino acids. In nucleotides, the CDR3 is TGTGCCAGCAGCTTAGGTAACTCCTACAATGAGCAGTTCTTC. Its protein is CASSLGNSYNEQFF.

The chain is built from TRBV6-5 and TRBJ2-1; maybe TRBD2 (5 bases). The CDR3 is made up of 15 amino acids. Trimming cost V 2 bases and J 12 bases, with 20 bases left between them. CDR1 and CDR2 (germline): MNHEY, SVGAGI. CDR3 nucleotides: TGTGCCAGCAGTTACCGGAGTCTGGACCCCCGGGGGCAGTTCTTC. Amino acids: CASSYRSLDPRGQFF.

This chain uses TRBV7-9 with TRBJ2-7; a possible D gene is TRBD2 (7 bases). Germline V gene data show CDR1 as SEHNR and CDR2 as FQNEAQ (reference sequence). Deletions cut 7 bases from V and 4 bases from J, with 23 bases between. The CDR3 runs to 16 residues. The CDR3 DNA follows: TGTGCCAGCACCGACGGGGGGCGGCTCCCCTCTTACGAGCAGTACTTC. This encodes CASTDGGRLPSYEQYF.

This clone was detected only a few times. The genes are TRBV9 and TRBJ1-5; D unclear. Germline V gives CDR1 SGDLS, CDR2 YYNGEE. V was cut by 4 bases and J by 5 bases, with 10 bases left in between. The length of the CDR3 is 13 residues. The CDR3 DNA reads TGTGCCAGCAGCCGAAATGAGGATCAGCCCCAGCATTTT. This translates into CASSRNEDQPQHF.

In its sample, this clone was seen a few times. The chain recombines TRBV2 with TRBJ2-7; the match to TRBD2 covers 13 bases. Germline CDR1 is SNHLY and CDR2 is FYNNEI. The CDR3 is 19 residues long. J gave up 7 bases and V 7 bases, and 22 bases lay outside the gene matches. For the CDR3, the DNA is TGTGCCAGCACCAGGGGAACAGGGACTAGCGGGATTGTGCGGCGGGAGCAGTACTTC. Residues: CASTRGTGTSGIVRREQYF. The whole variable domain, filled in from reference TRBV2 and TRBJ2-7, reads EPEVTQTPSHQVTQMGQEVILRCVPISNHLYFYWYRQILGQKVEFLVSFYNNEISEKSEIFDDQFSVERPDGSNFTLKIRSTKLEDSAMYFCASTRGTGTSGIVRREQYFGPGTRLTVT.

This clone was seen more than once but under ten times. Other nucleotide sequences in the sample specify the same CDR3. The genes are TRBV7-2 and TRBJ2-1; tentative D call: TRBD2 (5 bases). The CDR3 is 14 residues long. Trimming removed 2 bases at V and 2 bases at J, with 7 bases between. Per germline, CDR1 SGHTA and CDR2 FQGNSA. The chain's CDR3 is CASSLLAAYNEQFF. The CDR3, as DNA: TGTGCCAGCAGCTTACTAGCCGCCTACAATGAGCAGTTCTTC.

The CDR3 bases are TGTGCCTGGAGTGCCCGACCAAGGGGGCCTTTTGTCTCGAACACTGAAGCTTTCTTT. This translates into CAWSARPRGPFVSNTEAFF. J is TRBJ1-1 and V is TRBV30; 7 positions match TRBD1. The V gene's germline CDR1 is GTSNPN and CDR2 SVGIG (reference sequence). The CDR3 is 19 residues long. J lost 1 base, V lost 1 base, and 18 bases had no gene match.

This chain links TRBV7-6 with TRBJ1-6; TRBD1 matches 9 bases. Looked up from germline, CDR1 is SGHVS and CDR2 is FNYEAQ. The V segment lost 5 bases and the J segment 9 bases; nucleotides outside the gene matches: 8. The CDR3 consists of 15 residues. The CDR3 DNA sequence: TGTGCCAGCAGCCGTGACAGGGGGGGCGGTTCACCCCTCCACTTT. This encodes CASSRDRGGGSPLHF.